This is a list of T cell receptor beta chains from one sample in a study of T-cell reconstitution after alpha-beta-depleted transplantation in children. TCRdb recomputed calls from the PCR reads with MiXCR, one row per CDR3 protein. The table shows fewer than 450,000 distinct CDR3 sequences, with roughly 15% occurring only once. The source was PBMCs, mostly from graft donor cells, collected 360 days after TCRalphabeta/CD19-depleted stem cell transplant. These receptors originate from a male patient between 2 and 10 years old who had a stem cell transplant for acute lymphoblastic leukemia, so the T cells may come from the graft donor. The CDR3 runs from the conserved cysteine through the conserved F or W. Fields, in order: clone size, J gene, V gene, D gene, CDR3 protein, CDR3 DNA. A D gene is named only where the DNA matches it firmly. Rows give clone size only sometimes, using once, few, many, or a class for an expanded clone.

>many|TRBJ2-4|TRBV4-3|TRBD1
CASSQDVGGGGKNIQYF
TGCGCCAGCAGCCAAGATGTAGGGGGCGGAGGCAAAAACATTCAGTACTTC
>many|TRBJ2-1|TRBV5-1|TRBD2
CASSLGGSSKNEQFF
TGCGCCAGCAGCTTGGGCGGGAGTTCTAAAAATGAGCAGTTCTTC
>few|TRBJ2-4|TRBV4-1|NA
CASSQVTGPPQISYWRGNIQYF
TGCGCCAGCAGCCAAGTTACGGGGCCCCCCCAGATATCTTACTGGAGAGGGAACATTCAGTACTTC
>many|TRBJ2-4|TRBV7-2|TRBD1
CASSTAPGQLAKNIQYF
TGTGCCAGCAGCACAGCACCGGGACAGCTAGCCAAAAACATTCAGTACTTC
>few|TRBJ1-5|TRBV20-1|NA
CSARDQRVYQPQHF
TGCAGTGCTAGAGATCAACGGGTTTATCAGCCCCAGCATTTT
>few|TRBJ2-1|TRBV7-7|NA
CASSLELGGFMGNEQFF
TGTGCTAGCAGCTTAGAACTAGGGGGATTCATGGGAAATGAGCAGTTCTTC
>NA|TRBJ1-2|TRBV12-3/TRBV12-4|NA
CASSFGAALNYGYTF
TGTGCCAGCAGTTTCGGGGCAGCGTTAAACTATGGCTACACCTTC
>NA|TRBJ2-7|TRBV7-9|TRBD2
CASSRPTSGSDEQYF
TGTGCCAGCAGCCGACCGACTAGCGGGAGCGACGAGCAGTACTTC
>few|TRBJ2-7|TRBV4-1|TRBD1
CASSQNGQGDSYEQYF
TGCGCCAGCAGCCAAAACGGACAGGGGGATTCCTACGAGCAGTACTTC
>few|TRBJ1-3|TRBV29-1|NA
CSVADQTGNTIYF
TGCAGCGTTGCAGATCAGACTGGAAACACCATATATTTT
>many|TRBJ2-3|TRBV20-1|NA
CSARDDTSPDTQYF
TGCAGTGCTAGAGATGACACTTCCCCAGATACGCAGTATTTT